This is a list of T cell receptor beta chains from one sample in a study of shared clonotypes between healthy human individuals. Profiling relied on immunoSEQ multiplex PCR, and the TCRdb table lists in-frame clones only, not all of them. The sample records approximately 2.3 million clones, approximately 93% being singletons. Input material: naive CD4+ T cells from PBMCs. These receptors all come from a man aged 18 to 30 in good health. Some clones in this sample may be carry-over from other donors' samples. CDR3s include the opening cysteine and the closing phenylalanine or tryptophan. Fields, in order: J gene, D gene, V gene, CDR3 protein, CDR3 DNA. A D gene is named only where the DNA matches it firmly.

J: TRBJ1-1
D: .
V: TRBV14
CDR3: CASSTRMNTEAFF
DNA: TGTGCCAGCAGTACCAGGATGAACACTGAAGCTTTCTTT

J: TRBJ2-2
D: TRBD2
V: TRBV7-3
CDR3: CASSLGTSGSELFF
DNA: TGTGCCAGCAGCCTCGGGACTAGCGGGAGTGAGCTGTTTTTT

J: TRBJ1-1
D: .
V: TRBV5-1
CDR3: CASSPARGNTEAFF
DNA: TGCGCCAGCAGCCCCGCCAGGGGGAACACTGAAGCTTTCTTT

J: TRBJ2-5
D: .
V: TRBV10-1
CDR3: CASSDFRVQETQYF
DNA: TGCGCCAGCAGTGATTTCAGGGTCCAAGAGACCCAGTACTTC

J: TRBJ2-5
D: .
V: TRBV27
CDR3: CASSFQPRGAETQYF
DNA: TGTGCCAGCAGTTTCCAACCCCGGGGAGCAGAGACCCAGTACTTC

J: TRBJ1-3
D: .
V: TRBV5-6
CDR3: CASSLGYSGNTIYF
DNA: TGTGCCAGCAGCTTGGGGTATTCTGGAAACACCATATATTTT

J: TRBJ2-2
D: .
V: TRBV7-9
CDR3: CASSLRLSNTGELFF
DNA: TGTGCCAGCAGCTTACGTCTCTCGAACACCGGGGAGCTGTTTTTT

J: TRBJ2-5
D: .
V: TRBV5-1
CDR3: CASSLVDGGPETQYF
DNA: TGCGCCAGCAGCTTGGTTGATGGGGGGCCGGAGACCCAGTACTTC

J: TRBJ2-7
D: .
V: TRBV7-2
CDR3: CASSLGLSLSYEQYF
DNA: TGTGCCAGCAGCTTAGGGCTATCTCTCTCCTACGAGCAGTACTTC

J: TRBJ1-1
D: .
V: TRBV6-5
CDR3: CASRRWGLDTEAFF
DNA: TGTGCCAGCCGAAGGTGGGGATTGGACACTGAAGCTTTCTTT

J: TRBJ1-2
D: .
V: TRBV6-5
CDR3: CASSRDSNYGYTF
DNA: TGTGCCAGCAGCCGGGACTCAAACTATGGCTACACCTTC

J: TRBJ1-5
D: TRBD1
V: TRBV19
CDR3: CASSTWDRGSANQPQHF
DNA: TGTGCCAGTAGTACTTGGGACAGGGGTTCTGCCAATCAGCCCCAGCATTTT